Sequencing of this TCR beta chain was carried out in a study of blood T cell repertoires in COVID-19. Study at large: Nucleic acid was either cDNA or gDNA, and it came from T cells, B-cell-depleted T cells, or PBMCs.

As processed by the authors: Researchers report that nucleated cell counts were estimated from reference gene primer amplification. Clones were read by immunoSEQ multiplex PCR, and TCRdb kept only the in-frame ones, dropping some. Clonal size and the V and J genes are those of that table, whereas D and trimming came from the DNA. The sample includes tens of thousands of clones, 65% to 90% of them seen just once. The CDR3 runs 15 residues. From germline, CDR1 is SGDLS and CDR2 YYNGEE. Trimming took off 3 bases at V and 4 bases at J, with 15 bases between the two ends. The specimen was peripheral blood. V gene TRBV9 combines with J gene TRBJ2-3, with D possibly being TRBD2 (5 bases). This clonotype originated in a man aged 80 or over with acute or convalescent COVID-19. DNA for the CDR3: TGTGCCAGCAGCGGTGGGAGCGGATCTGCAGATACGCAGTATTTT. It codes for CASSGGSGSADTQYF.